One sample yielded the 19 T cell receptor beta chains listed below, sequenced in a study of regulatory dendritic cells for organ transplantation. Here immunoSEQ multiplex PCR was the method, and the copy in TCRdb shows in-frame clones only, minus some. The data contain 30,000 to 40,000 clones, just over 90% of them singletons. The sequencing sample was made of naive CD8+ T cells from blood. Described subset: CD45RA+ naive T cells. The origin of the receptors is a human donor in good health.

The chain links TRBV4-1 to TRBJ2-7; no clear D. The CDR3 loop spans 15 amino acids. The germline V gene has CDR1 MGHRA and CDR2 YSYEKL. The V end was cut by 1 base, the J end by 0 bases, with 10 bases between. CDR3 region: CASSQGARISYEQYF. CDR3 DNA: TGCGCCAGCAGCCAAGGCGCGCGCATCTCCTACGAGCAGTACTTC.

The chain recombines TRBV7-9 with TRBJ2-3, with 8 bases lining up with TRBD1. V lost 1 base to trimming and J lost 2 bases; unmatched junction nucleotides: 5. This CDR3 comprises 16 residues. Germline lookup yields CDR1 SEHNR and CDR2 FQNEAQ (reference sequence). CDR3 sequence: CASSLVPTGATDTQYF. The CDR3, as DNA: TGTGCCAGCAGCTTAGTGCCGACAGGGGCCACAGATACGCAGTATTTT.

This clone was observed once. The chain joins TRBV19 to TRBJ2-3; no definite D call. CDR3 size: 13 residues. The V gene's germline CDR1 is LNHDA and CDR2 SQIVND (reference sequence). The ends were cut back, 1 base at V and 10 bases at J, with 12 bases in the middle. The CDR3 DNA reads TGTGCCAGTAGTATAGGTCTTGGTGGTGCGCAGTATTTT. Protein: CASSIGLGGAQYF. The whole variable domain, remainder taken from reference TRBV19 and TRBJ2-3, is DGGITQSPKYLFRKEGQNVTLSCEQNLNHDAMYWYRQDPGQGLRLIYYSQIVNDFQKGDIAEGYSVSREKKESFPLTVTSAQKNPTAFYLCASSIGLGGAQYFGPGTRLTVL.

The rearrangement joins TRBV7-2 to TRBJ2-3, with D perhaps matching TRBD2 (6 bases). Trimming took 1 base from V and 2 from J, leaving 13 bases between them. Germline-derived CDR1 and CDR2 are SGHTA and FQGNSA. This CDR3 is 16 amino acids long. CDR3: CASSLGGGDNTDTQYF. The CDR3 bases are TGTGCCAGCAGCTTAGGTGGCGGGGATAACACAGATACGCAGTATTTT.

In DNA, the CDR3 is TGTGCCAGCAGACCGACGCCGGGGGGCACTGAAGCTTTCTTT. Protein sequence: CASRPTPGGTEAFF. This chain links TRBV9 with TRBJ1-1; a weak D match, TRBD1 (5 bases). Trimming cost V 5 bases and J 4 bases, with 15 bases left between them. The CDR3 spans 14 residues. In germline, CDR1 is SGDLS, CDR2 YYNGEE.

J is TRBJ2-1 and V is TRBV27, with 8 nucleotides matching TRBD2. The CDR3 spans 14 residues. V dropped 6 bases and J dropped 5; count of bases not matched to a gene: 6. CDR1 and CDR2 (germline): MNHEY, SMNVEV (reference sequence). CDR3 nucleotides: TGTGCCAGCAGCGAGCGGGAGTATGACAATGAGCAGTTCTTC. Encoded protein: CASSEREYDNEQFF.

This rearrangement joins TRBV9 to TRBJ2-5; D is perhaps TRBD2 (6 bases). Matching the DNA end better, TRBJ2-7 makes the J call doubtful. Germline loops: CDR1 SGDLS, CDR2 YYNGEE. The length of the CDR3 is 14 residues. CDR3 loop: CASSVGGVAYEQYF. Here the CDR3 DNA reads TGTGCCAGCAGCGTAGGGGGGGTTGCTTACGAGCAGTACTTC.

The chain employs TRBV30 and TRBJ2-7, with 8 bases that match TRBD1. The CDR3 is 12 amino acids. Looked up from germline, CDR1 is GTSNPN and CDR2 is SVGIG (reference sequence). With V trimmed by 5 bases and J by 5 bases, 5 bases remained unmatched. This CDR3 reads CAWQTGVHEQYF. The CDR3 DNA sequence: TGTGCCTGGCAGACAGGGGTCCACGAGCAGTACTTC.

The chain joins TRBV7-6 to TRBJ2-1; D is possibly TRBD2 (6 bases). Trimming took 3 bases from V and 9 from J, leaving 18 bases between them. This CDR3 has 15 amino acids. Germline V gives CDR1 SGHVS, CDR2 FNYEAQ. In DNA, the CDR3 is TGTGCCAGCAGCTTTCTGGAAGCGGGCGTCGGTGAGCAGTTCTTC. It is translated as CASSFLEAGVGEQFF.

This clone has a handful of counts. V and J are TRBV5-4 and TRBJ1-1; D not certain. This CDR3 comprises 11 residues. Trimming took off 0 bases at V and 11 bases at J, with 8 bases between the two ends. Germline values: CDR1 SGHNT, CDR2 YYREEE (reference sequence). The chain's CDR3 is CASSLDGRAFF. CDR3 bases: TGTGCCAGCAGCTTGGATGGAAGGGCTTTCTTT.

The chain recombines TRBV27 with TRBJ2-3; D may match TRBD1 or TRBD2 (5 bases each). In germline, CDR1 is MNHEY, CDR2 SMNVEV (reference sequence). The CDR3 sequence is 15 residues long. The V end lost 6 bases, the J end lost 0 bases, and 13 bases lay between the germline ends. CDR3 nucleotides: TGTGCCAGCAGCTGGGACGGAACTAGCACAGATACGCAGTATTTT. Translating gives CASSWDGTSTDTQYF.

The chain has TRBV19 and TRBJ2-3; D is unclear. V was cut by 4 bases and J by 6 bases, with 14 bases left in between. The CDR3 loop spans 14 amino acids. Per the germline V gene, CDR1 is LNHDA and CDR2 is SQIVND (reference sequence). This CDR3 reads CASSTGFVWDTQYF. In DNA form, the CDR3 reads TGTGCCAGTAGTACCGGCTTTGTATGGGATACGCAGTATTTT. Full variable domain (remainder filled in from reference TRBV19 and TRBJ2-3): DGGITQSPKYLFRKEGQNVTLSCEQNLNHDAMYWYRQDPGQGLRLIYYSQIVNDFQKGDIAEGYSVSREKKESFPLTVTSAQKNPTAFYLCASSTGFVWDTQYFGPGTRLTVL.

This chain uses TRBV28 with TRBJ1-2; 12 bases are a match to TRBD1. CDR3 length: 17 amino acids. With V trimmed by 4 bases and J by 8 bases, 14 bases remained unmatched. Germline CDR1 MDHEN, CDR2 SYDVKM. The CDR3 sequence: CASSSDRMGQGARGYTF. DNA of the CDR3: TGTGCCAGCAGTTCTGACCGAATGGGACAGGGGGCGCGGGGCTACACCTTC.

The chain joins TRBV7-2 to TRBJ2-7; tentative D call: TRBD2 (5 bases). V lost 5 bases, J lost 3 bases, and 11 bases lay in between. Germline V CDR1 and CDR2: SGHTA, FQGNSA. This CDR3 spans 13 amino acids. CDR3 DNA: TGTGCCAGCAGCCCCCCGGGGTACTACGAGCAGTACTTC. It is translated as CASSPPGYYEQYF.

V gene TRBV28 combines with J gene TRBJ1-5; weak D call: TRBD1 (5 bases). The CDR3 contains 14 residues. The V gene lost 5 bases and the J gene lost 2 bases, with 10 bases spanning the gap. Germline CDR1 MDHEN, CDR2 SYDVKM. The CDR3 loop is CASSLMGGNQPQHF. The CDR3 DNA is TGTGCCAGCAGTCTTATGGGGGGCAATCAGCCCCAGCATTTT.

A single count supports this clone. The CDR3: CASSQVLLGVETQYF. The CDR3 nucleotides are TGCGCCAGCAGCCAAGTCCTGTTAGGGGTTGAGACCCAGTACTTC. The J gene is TRBJ2-5, the V gene TRBV4-3; TRBD1 might be the D (5 bases). The CDR3 covers 15 residues. The V end lost 1 base, the J end lost 5 bases, and 14 bases lay between the germline ends. Germline CDR1 LGHNA, CDR2 YSLEER.

This clone was counted between two and nine times. The V and J genes are TRBV28 and TRBJ1-2; TRBD1 agrees at 8 bases. Germline values: CDR1 MDHEN, CDR2 SYDVKM. The ends lost 11 bases at V and 3 bases at J; junction bases unmatched: 8. This CDR3 comprises 13 residues. The CDR3 protein is CACKDRADYGYTF. CDR3 bases: TGTGCCTGCAAGGACAGGGCCGACTATGGCTACACCTTC.

This clone has just one count. V usage is TRBV19 and J usage is TRBJ2-7, with D perhaps given as TRBD1 or TRBD2 (5 bases each). The ends were cut back, 5 bases at V and 5 bases at J, with 13 bases in the middle. This CDR3 contains 13 residues. Germline-derived CDR1 and CDR2 are LNHDA and SQIVND (reference sequence). DNA of the CDR3: TGTGCCAGTAGTTTCGAGGGGAGCCACGAGCAGTACTTC. Translated, it gives CASSFEGSHEQYF.

V usage is TRBV4-1 and J usage is TRBJ2-7; D is unresolved. The CDR3 consists of 13 residues. V was cut by 1 base and J by 3 bases, with 7 bases left in between. Per germline, CDR1 MGHRA and CDR2 YSYEKL. The CDR3 loop reads CASSQGRLYEQYF. The CDR3 DNA sequence: TGCGCCAGCAGCCAAGGACGCCTCTACGAGCAGTACTTC.